Shown below are 5 T cell receptor beta chains from a single sample sequenced in a study of T cell responses to AZD1222 COVID-19 vaccine. Clones were read by immunoSEQ multiplex PCR, and TCRdb kept only the in-frame ones, dropping some. The table shows 150,000 to 200,000 clones, with 85% to 95% occurring only once. Here the sequenced sample was peripheral blood, taken on day 0 of AZD1222 vaccination. These TCRs come from an adult in good health.

This chain connects TRBV5-4 to TRBJ1-2; 7 nucleotides line up with TRBD1. CDR3 size: 16 residues. V gave up 4 bases and J gave up 5 bases; unmatched junction bases: 14. Germline CDR1 reads SGHNT; CDR2 reads YYREEE (reference sequence). CDR3 nucleotide sequence: TGTGCCAGCAGCCACTATGGCTTACAGGGGCTGTATGGCTACACCTTC. Translating it yields CASSHYGLQGLYGYTF.

With respect to this clone: The junction and the germline gene differ at one end; a read error may be behind it. CDR3 coding DNA: TGTGCCAGCAGTTGTGAACCCGGGACAGTGACCTACGGGCAGTACTTC. Translation gives CASSCEPGTVTYGQYF. The V call is TRBV27, the J call TRBJ2-7, with 7 nucleotides matching TRBD1. The CDR3 is 16 amino acids. Per germline, CDR1 MNHEY and CDR2 SMNVEV (reference sequence).

The rearrangement links TRBV30 to TRBJ1-1; a weak D match, TRBD1 (6 bases). Germline values: CDR1 GTSNPN, CDR2 SVGIG (reference sequence). The CDR3 contains 14 residues. V lost 1 base and J 3 bases, leaving 12 bases between the germline ends. This chain's CDR3 is CAWSGYRVHTEAFF. The CDR3 nucleotides are TGTGCCTGGAGTGGGTACAGGGTACACACTGAAGCTTTCTTT.

On this clone: At one boundary the junction diverges from the germline segment, which might be a read error. The chain has TRBV20-1 and TRBJ2-1; tentative D call: TRBD1 (6 bases). The germline V gene has CDR1 DFQATT and CDR2 SNEGSKA (reference sequence). The CDR3 is 11 amino acids. In nucleotides, the CDR3 is TGCAGCGTGGGGGCAGGGCCCTCATTAATCTTC. It specifies CSVGAGPSLIF.

The chain links TRBV19 to TRBJ1-2; D may be TRBD1 (5 bases). The CDR3 runs 16 residues. The germline CDR1 and CDR2 sequences are LNHDA and SQIVND (reference sequence). V lost 2 bases, J lost 0 bases, and 13 bases lay in between. Written as DNA, the CDR3 is TGTGCCAGTAGTATACAATCAGGGTTAGCTAACTATGGCTACACCTTC. Its protein product is CASSIQSGLANYGYTF.